Below, 30 T cell receptor beta chains from the same sample are listed, as sequenced in a study of T cells after yellow fever vaccination. TCRdb re-analysed the 5' RACE reads in MiXCR, keeping a single row per CDR3 protein. The sample records 300,000 or so distinct CDR3 sequences, 7.5% to 9% being singletons. The source was CD4+ T cells sorted from PBMCs, collected 5 days after the yellow fever booster vaccination. These receptors originate from a man aged 18 to 30 who received the YFV17D yellow fever vaccine.

At least ten counts were recorded for this clonotype. The chain employs TRBV7-3 and TRBJ2-1; 8 bases map to TRBD2. There are 15 residues in the CDR3. Germline V gene data show CDR1 as SGHTA and CDR2 as FQGTGA. The V segment lost 5 bases and the J segment 6 bases; nucleotides outside the gene matches: 9. Here the CDR3 DNA reads TGTGCCAGCAGCGGGGCGGCGGGGGGTTCCAATGAGCAGTTCTTC. Amino acids: CASSGAAGGSNEQFF. Based on the CDR3 plus reference TRBV7-3 and TRBJ2-1, the full variable domain is GAGVSQTPSNKVTEKGKYVELRCDPISGHTALYWYRQSLGQGPEFLIYFQGTGAADDSGLPNDRFFAVRPEGSVSTLKIQRTERGDSAVYLCASSGAAGGSNEQFFGPGTRLTVL.

The chain recombines TRBV20-1 with TRBJ2-1; 12 bases line up with TRBD2. The CDR3 is 15 residues long. With V trimmed by 5 bases and J by 2 bases, 4 bases remained unmatched. Germline CDR1 and CDR2: DFQATT and SNEGSKA (reference sequence). CDR3 bases: TGCAGTGCTGTGACTAGCGGGGGACCCTACAATGAGCAGTTCTTC. Translated, it gives CSAVTSGGPYNEQFF.

This clonotype was seen only a few times. The rearrangement uses TRBV12-3 or TRBV12-4 and TRBJ2-4; no definite D call. This CDR3 spans 11 amino acids. V lost 7 bases to trimming and J lost 9 bases, with 10 bases between them. The chain's CDR3 is CASIGPGIQYF. In nucleotides, the CDR3 is TGTGCCAGCATAGGGCCGGGCATTCAGTACTTC.

This clonotype turned up a few times. This sequence joins TRBV25-1 and TRBJ1-2; D is unresolved. This CDR3 contains 13 residues. V was shortened by 6 bases and J by 2 bases, with 10 bases between the two germline ends. Germline-derived CDR1 and CDR2 are MGHDK and SYGVNS. This CDR3 reads CASRSGSNYGYTF. Written as DNA, the CDR3 is TGTGCCAGCAGGTCGGGTTCCAACTATGGCTACACCTTC.

This clonotype was recorded a few times. This chain joins TRBV7-2 and TRBJ2-1, with TRBD2 matching 10 bases. The ends lost 4 bases at V and 7 bases at J; junction bases unmatched: 7. The CDR3 spans 15 residues. CDR1 and CDR2 (germline): SGHTA, FQGNSA. The CDR3 nucleotides read TGTGCCAGCAGCTCCCAGCGGGGGGGCCTGAATGAGCAGTTCTTC. The encoded protein is CASSSQRGGLNEQFF.

In its sample, this clonotype was seen many times. This CDR3 is CASSQENRDEKLFF. CDR3 coding DNA: TGCGCCAGCAGCCAAGAAAACAGAGATGAAAAACTGTTTTTT. The rearrangement links TRBV4-1 to TRBJ1-4; D gene unclear. Trimming removed 0 bases at V and 6 bases at J, with 8 bases between. The CDR3 is 14 residues long. Germline lookup yields CDR1 MGHRA and CDR2 YSYEKL.

The chain carries TRBV11-2 and TRBJ1-4; possibly TRBD1 for D (5 bases). Germline CDR1 is SGHAT and CDR2 is FQNNGV. The CDR3 is 16 residues long. Trimming removed 5 bases at V and 3 bases at J, with 16 bases between. The CDR3 DNA reads as TGTGCCAGCAGCCCCTTGGGACGACCATCTAATGAAAAACTGTTTTTT. It encodes CASSPLGRPSNEKLFF.

This rearrangement joins TRBV28 to TRBJ2-4; D is ambiguous. V gave up 5 bases and J gave up 0 bases, with 8 bases separating them. CDR1 and CDR2 from the germline V gene are MDHEN and SYDVKM. CDR3 length: 14 residues. In DNA, the CDR3 is TGTGCCAGCAGTAGGGTGGGAGCCAAAAACATTCAGTACTTC. Translating gives CASSRVGAKNIQYF.

The chain links TRBV7-9 to TRBJ1-4; D gene uncertain. CDR1 is SEHNR, CDR2 FQNEAQ, per germline (reference sequence). Trimming took off 3 bases at V and 8 bases at J, with 13 bases between the two ends. This CDR3 is 14 amino acids long. The CDR3 loop reads CASSFARFEEKLFF. DNA for the CDR3: TGTGCCAGCAGCTTCGCTAGGTTTGAAGAAAAACTGTTTTTT. The whole variable domain, filled in from reference TRBV7-9 and TRBJ1-4, reads DTGVSQNPRHKITKRGQNVTFRCDPISEHNRLYWYRQTLGQGPEFLTYFQNEAQLEKSRLLSDRFSAERPKGSFSTLEIQRTEQGDSAMYLCASSFARFEEKLFFGSGTQLSVL.

The chain employs TRBV4-1 and TRBJ2-5; 10 nucleotides align to TRBD2. The CDR3 extends over 19 amino acids. Trimming removed 0 bases from V and 5 bases from J; junction bases left unmatched: 15. Germline V gene data show CDR1 as MGHRA and CDR2 as YSYEKL. CDR3 in amino acids: CASSQDRVLAGSDEETQYF. In nucleotides, the CDR3 is TGCGCCAGCAGCCAAGATCGTGTACTAGCGGGGTCGGATGAGGAGACCCAGTACTTC.

The chain uses TRBV2 and TRBJ1-3, with D perhaps matching TRBD1 (6 bases). CDR1 is SNHLY, CDR2 FYNNEI, per germline. Between the trimmed V and J ends, which lost 3 bases and 0 bases, there was a span of 9 bases. This CDR3 is built from 15 residues. As DNA, the CDR3 is TGTGCCAGCAGTGACAGGACAGCCTCTGGAAACACCATATATTTT. This gives the protein CASSDRTASGNTIYF.

This chain links TRBV28 with TRBJ2-4; D ambiguous. Trimming stripped 4 bases from V and 2 bases from J, with 12 bases between. Germline lookup yields CDR1 MDHEN and CDR2 SYDVKM. CDR3 size: 15 residues. The CDR3 region is CASSSMTGPKNIQYF. The CDR3 DNA is TGTGCCAGCAGTTCAATGACCGGGCCCAAAAACATTCAGTACTTC.

The V gene is TRBV4-1, the J gene TRBJ2-3; D might be TRBD1 (6 bases). The CDR3 has 15 amino acids. Germline CDR1 MGHRA, CDR2 YSYEKL. V was pared by 4 bases and J by 0 bases, with 11 bases between. The CDR3 coding sequence is TGCGCCAGCAGCCGCCGGGACACAAGCACAGATACGCAGTATTTT. It is translated as CASSRRDTSTDTQYF.

This clonotype was detected many times. The chain is built from TRBV27 and TRBJ2-1; 8 bases align to TRBD2. CDR1 is MNHEY and CDR2 is SMNVEV in the germline V gene (reference sequence). Trimming cost V 11 bases and J 6 bases; bases outside gene matches: 12. This CDR3 contains 14 residues. As DNA, the CDR3 is TGTGCCGGCTCCCCGGGACTAGGGGGCAATGAGCAGTTCTTC. Translated: CAGSPGLGGNEQFF.

This clonotype has at least ten counts. This chain joins TRBV7-9 and TRBJ2-5; D is undetermined. Germline V gene sequence: CDR1 SEHNR, CDR2 FQNEAQ (reference sequence). This CDR3 has 15 residues. Deletions cut 1 base from V and 4 bases from J, with 13 bases between. The CDR3 region is CASSLGDQTGETQYF. The CDR3 DNA reads TGTGCCAGCAGCTTAGGTGACCAAACCGGAGAGACCCAGTACTTC.

This clonotype has just a few counts. This chain uses TRBV2 with TRBJ1-6; D is possibly TRBD1 (6 bases). Trimming pared 3 bases from V and 5 bases from J, leaving 11 bases between. Germline V gene sequence: CDR1 SNHLY, CDR2 FYNNEI. The CDR3 is made up of 15 amino acids. The CDR3 nucleotides read TGTGCCAGCAGTGAGAGGCAGGGGAATAATTCACCCCTCCACTTT. Translated: CASSERQGNNSPLHF.

This clonotype has only a few counts. The chain carries TRBV12-3 or TRBV12-4 and TRBJ2-1; 9 bases fit TRBD1. The junction had 5 bases not matched to a gene; V was cut back by 7 bases and J by 1 base. The CDR3 totals 15 residues. CDR3 DNA: TGTGCCAGCAACCAAGACAGGGGGTCCTACAATGAGCAGTTCTTC. This translates into CASNQDRGSYNEQFF.

V gene TRBV7-2 combines with J gene TRBJ2-7; perhaps TRBD2 as D (6 bases). This CDR3 has 14 amino acids. Trimming cost V 1 base and J 3 bases, with 10 bases left between them. Germline CDR1 and CDR2: SGHTA and FQGNSA. CDR3 sequence reads: CASSLEEGFYEQYV. The DNA for the CDR3 is TGTGCCAGCAGCTTAGAGGAGGGTTTCTACGAGCAGTACGTC.

This chain uses TRBV6-1 with TRBJ1-1; a possible D gene is TRBD1 (5 bases). The CDR3 has 15 amino acids. Germline lookup yields CDR1 MNHNS and CDR2 SASEGT. The V end was cut by 6 bases, the J end by 6 bases, with 20 bases between. CDR3 protein: CASRNLGDRGPEAFF. Here the CDR3 DNA reads TGTGCCAGCAGGAACCTGGGGGACCGGGGACCTGAAGCTTTCTTT.

This clonotype has a handful of counts. The V call is TRBV7-9, the J call TRBJ1-1, with D possibly matching TRBD1 (5 bases). V was cut by 5 bases and J by 6 bases, with 13 bases left in between. The CDR3 covers 13 residues. Germline loops: CDR1 SEHNR, CDR2 FQNEAQ (reference sequence). CDR3 loop: CASSPGGEAEAFF. In nucleotides, the CDR3 is TGTGCCAGCAGCCCTGGGGGGGAGGCTGAAGCTTTCTTT. Complete variable domain (other parts from reference TRBV7-9 and TRBJ1-1): DTGVSQNPRHKITKRGQNVTFRCDPISEHNRLYWYRQTLGQGPEFLTYFQNEAQLEKSRLLSDRFSAERPKGSFSTLEIQRTEQGDSAMYLCASSPGGEAEAFFGQGTRLTVV.

This clonotype showed up many times. The gene calls are TRBV5-1 and TRBJ2-2; D remains unclear. Looked up from germline, CDR1 is SGHRS and CDR2 is YFSETQ. Trimming shortened V by 7 bases and J by 2 bases, and 9 bases separated the two germline ends. This CDR3 comprises 13 residues. CDR3 nucleotide sequence: TGCGCCAGCGTGGCTACTAACACCGGGGAGCTGTTTTTT. The encoded protein is CASVATNTGELFF.

This clonotype has more than one count but fewer than ten. This chain links TRBV18 with TRBJ2-3; D is tentatively TRBD1 or TRBD2 (5 bases each). Trimming took 6 bases from V and 1 from J, leaving 17 bases between them. Germline CDR1 and CDR2: KGHSH and LQKENI. The CDR3 totals 16 residues. In DNA, the CDR3 is TGTGCCAGCTCCAAGAGGGGCGGTGGCGGCACAGATACGCAGTATTTT. Translated: CASSKRGGGGTDTQYF.

The rearrangement uses TRBV5-1 and TRBJ1-6; TRBD1 is a possible D gene (6 bases). The CDR3 runs 16 residues. V lost 1 base and J 7 bases, leaving 15 bases between the germline ends. CDR1 and CDR2 (germline): SGHRS, YFSETQ. The CDR3 region has the DNA TGCGCCAGCAGCTTGAGAGCGGGGGCCTCGAATTCACCCCTCCACTTT. Protein sequence: CASSLRAGASNSPLHF.

This clonotype was observed a handful of times. The V call is TRBV6-2 or TRBV6-3, the J call TRBJ1-2; a possible D gene is TRBD1 (6 bases). V was trimmed by 6 bases and J by 1 base, leaving 12 bases between them. The CDR3 loop spans 14 amino acids. CDR1 MNHEY and CDR2 SVGEGT come from the germline V gene. CDR3 residues: CASRPGQSNYGYTF. The CDR3 DNA is TGTGCCAGCAGGCCCGGACAGAGTAACTATGGCTACACCTTC.

This chain joins TRBV10-3 and TRBJ2-2; 7 bases line up with TRBD2. The CDR3 covers 14 residues. The V gene end was trimmed by 6 bases and the J gene end by 7 bases; junction bases not matched to a gene: 8. Germline CDR1 ENHRY, CDR2 SYGVKD. The CDR3 coding sequence is TGTGCCATCAGCGAGCGGGGACTTGGCGGGGAGCTGTTTTTT. Its protein is CAISERGLGGELFF.

This clonotype came up a few times. The chain has TRBV7-2 and TRBJ1-6; D not certain. V lost 1 base, J lost 5 bases, and 9 bases lay in between. The CDR3 runs 15 residues. The germline V gene has CDR1 SGHTA and CDR2 FQGNSA. CDR3 in DNA: TGTGCCAGCAGCTTAGTGGTCATACATAATTCACCCCTCCACTTT. It is translated as CASSLVVIHNSPLHF.

This chain connects TRBV11-2 to TRBJ2-3; D is unresolved. The germline V gene encodes CDR1 SGHAT and CDR2 FQNNGV. The V end lost 1 base, the J end lost 2 bases, and 7 bases lay between the germline ends. CDR3 length equals 14 residues. CDR3 loop: CASSLVSYTDTQYF. CDR3 nucleotide sequence: TGTGCCAGCAGCTTAGTATCCTACACAGATACGCAGTATTTT.

The J gene is TRBJ1-1, the V gene TRBV7-3; 9 positions match TRBD1. CDR3 length: 15 amino acids. Trimming took 4 bases from V and 5 from J; bases not matched to a gene: 8. In germline, CDR1 is SGHTA, CDR2 FQGTGA. This CDR3 is CASSSFPGQGTEAFF. CDR3 sequence (DNA): TGTGCCAGCAGCTCGTTCCCGGGACAGGGAACTGAAGCTTTCTTT.

In its sample, this clonotype was seen a few times. The chain recombines TRBV6-2 or TRBV6-3 with TRBJ1-1; D is unclear. The CDR3 sequence is 11 residues long. Trimming shortened V by 7 bases and J by 3 bases, and 6 bases separated the two germline ends. Germline CDR1 is MNHEY and CDR2 is SVGEGT. CDR3 loop: CASNGYTEAFF. The CDR3 DNA reads TGTGCCAGCAATGGGTACACTGAAGCTTTCTTT.

V and J are TRBV5-1 and TRBJ2-3; no definite D call. The CDR3 runs to 15 residues. Germline CDR1 and CDR2: SGHRS and YFSETQ. With 1 base removed from V and 0 bases from J, the gap between germline ends came to 9 bases. CDR3 sequence: CASSLNPDSTDTQYF. CDR3 bases: TGCGCCAGCAGCTTGAACCCAGATAGCACAGATACGCAGTATTTT.